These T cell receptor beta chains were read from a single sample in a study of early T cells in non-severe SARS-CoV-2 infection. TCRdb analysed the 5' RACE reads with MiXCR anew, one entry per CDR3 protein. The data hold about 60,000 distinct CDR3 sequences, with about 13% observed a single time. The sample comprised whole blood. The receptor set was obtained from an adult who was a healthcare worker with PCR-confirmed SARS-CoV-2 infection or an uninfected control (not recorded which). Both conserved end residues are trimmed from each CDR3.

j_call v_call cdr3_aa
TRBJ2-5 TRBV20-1 SARDFDRPSETQY
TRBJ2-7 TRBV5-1 ASSLAVAGREQY
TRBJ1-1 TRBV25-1 ASSVPGGSGEAF
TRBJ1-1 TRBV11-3 ASSSRDRGPGTEAF
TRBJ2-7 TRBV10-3 AIRTSSYEQY
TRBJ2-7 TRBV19 ASTPSGNPLYEQY
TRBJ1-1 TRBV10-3 AISESGTGVPEAF
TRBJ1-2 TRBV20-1 SAPLTGLNYGYT
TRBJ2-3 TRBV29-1 SASPGTGKDTQY
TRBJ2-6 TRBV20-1 SARGHRSGANVLT
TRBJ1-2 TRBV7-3 ASSLTGQDYGYT
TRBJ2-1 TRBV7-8 ASSSLAGGTYNEQF
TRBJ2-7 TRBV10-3 AIRQGANYEQY
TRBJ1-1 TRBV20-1 SARLSSGRRTEAF
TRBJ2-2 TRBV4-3 ASSQGLGGAGELF
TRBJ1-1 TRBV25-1 ASIKGGSTEAF
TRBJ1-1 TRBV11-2 ASSRRENTEAF
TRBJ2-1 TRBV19 ASSMGSASGISYNEQF
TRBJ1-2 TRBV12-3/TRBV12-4 ASSSGLVTGGSGNYGYT
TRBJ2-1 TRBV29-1 SVAITSGGPFYNEQF
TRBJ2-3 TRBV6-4 ASSTDRQADTQY
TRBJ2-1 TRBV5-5 ASSFLGLAGVIYNEQF
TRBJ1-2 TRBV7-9 ASSLDGGNYGYT
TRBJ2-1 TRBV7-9 ASSSREARNEQF
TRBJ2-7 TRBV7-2 ASSREGIASSYEQY
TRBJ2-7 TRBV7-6 ASSLTGQGGLYEQY
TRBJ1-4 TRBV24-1 ATSESGQANEKLF
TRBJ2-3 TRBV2 ASSAQPGTSTDTQY
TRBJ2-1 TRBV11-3 ASSLLFGNEQF
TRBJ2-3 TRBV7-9 ASSGTSGVTDTQY
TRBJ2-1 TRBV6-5 ASNRQGLDNEQF
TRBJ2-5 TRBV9 ASSVDEAGRLVRETQY
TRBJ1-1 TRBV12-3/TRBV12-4 ASSFLRAGTEAF
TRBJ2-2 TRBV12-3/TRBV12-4 ASSKGLAPGELF
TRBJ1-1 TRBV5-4 ASSLMQGGTEAF
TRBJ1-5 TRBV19 ASSRQGRGNQPQH
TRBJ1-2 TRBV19 ASSIRGANYGYT
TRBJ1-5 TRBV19 ASSKPTGTGNQPQH
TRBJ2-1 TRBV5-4 ASSPGGVVEQF
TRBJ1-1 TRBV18 ASSPKQGIAEAF
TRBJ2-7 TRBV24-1 ATSPSGQSSYEQY
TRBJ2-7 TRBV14 ASSQRGRWYEQY
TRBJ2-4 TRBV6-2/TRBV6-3 ASGERVNIQY
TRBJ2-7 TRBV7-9 ASNEIDYEQY
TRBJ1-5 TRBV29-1 SVGTGEDLPQH
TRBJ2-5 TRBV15 ATSRDGASAQETQY
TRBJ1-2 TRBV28 ASSSSDRGFKGYT
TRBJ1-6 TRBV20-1 SARGGNSPLH
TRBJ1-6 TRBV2 ASSELRDRGFSYNSPLH
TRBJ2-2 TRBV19 ASSPHRGEANTGELF
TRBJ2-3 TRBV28 ASKRDRRDTQY
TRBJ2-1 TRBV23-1 AIPGQGRSDEQF
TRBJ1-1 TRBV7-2 ASSLEAYTEAF
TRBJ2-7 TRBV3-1 ASSRALDWYEQY
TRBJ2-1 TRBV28 ASSQISGGAHEQF